Described below is a single TCR beta chain sequence and its context. Assay used: immunoSEQ multiplex PCR; TCRdb lists only in-frame clones, some missing. This sample has about 62,000 clones, with roughly two thirds found just once. The V gene's germline CDR1 is LNHDA and CDR2 SQIVND (reference sequence). This CDR3 comprises 15 residues. V lost 7 bases and J lost 0; bases outside the gene matches: 4. The sample is drawn from a study of blood T cell repertoires in COVID-19. Everyone who took part was 18 to 89 years old, and they came from about two dozen US areas. The study assigned cohorts using participant-reported clinical history.

The sequence was collected from a woman aged 55-75 years who had been exposed to COVID-19. The J gene is TRBJ2-3, the V gene TRBV19; 10 nucleotides match TRBD2. The sample taken for sequencing was PBMCs or T cells enriched from blood (not recorded which). The CDR3 reads CASKSGGASTDTQYF. CDR3 in DNA: TGTGCCAGTAAAAGCGGGGGGGCTAGCACAGATACGCAGTATTTT.